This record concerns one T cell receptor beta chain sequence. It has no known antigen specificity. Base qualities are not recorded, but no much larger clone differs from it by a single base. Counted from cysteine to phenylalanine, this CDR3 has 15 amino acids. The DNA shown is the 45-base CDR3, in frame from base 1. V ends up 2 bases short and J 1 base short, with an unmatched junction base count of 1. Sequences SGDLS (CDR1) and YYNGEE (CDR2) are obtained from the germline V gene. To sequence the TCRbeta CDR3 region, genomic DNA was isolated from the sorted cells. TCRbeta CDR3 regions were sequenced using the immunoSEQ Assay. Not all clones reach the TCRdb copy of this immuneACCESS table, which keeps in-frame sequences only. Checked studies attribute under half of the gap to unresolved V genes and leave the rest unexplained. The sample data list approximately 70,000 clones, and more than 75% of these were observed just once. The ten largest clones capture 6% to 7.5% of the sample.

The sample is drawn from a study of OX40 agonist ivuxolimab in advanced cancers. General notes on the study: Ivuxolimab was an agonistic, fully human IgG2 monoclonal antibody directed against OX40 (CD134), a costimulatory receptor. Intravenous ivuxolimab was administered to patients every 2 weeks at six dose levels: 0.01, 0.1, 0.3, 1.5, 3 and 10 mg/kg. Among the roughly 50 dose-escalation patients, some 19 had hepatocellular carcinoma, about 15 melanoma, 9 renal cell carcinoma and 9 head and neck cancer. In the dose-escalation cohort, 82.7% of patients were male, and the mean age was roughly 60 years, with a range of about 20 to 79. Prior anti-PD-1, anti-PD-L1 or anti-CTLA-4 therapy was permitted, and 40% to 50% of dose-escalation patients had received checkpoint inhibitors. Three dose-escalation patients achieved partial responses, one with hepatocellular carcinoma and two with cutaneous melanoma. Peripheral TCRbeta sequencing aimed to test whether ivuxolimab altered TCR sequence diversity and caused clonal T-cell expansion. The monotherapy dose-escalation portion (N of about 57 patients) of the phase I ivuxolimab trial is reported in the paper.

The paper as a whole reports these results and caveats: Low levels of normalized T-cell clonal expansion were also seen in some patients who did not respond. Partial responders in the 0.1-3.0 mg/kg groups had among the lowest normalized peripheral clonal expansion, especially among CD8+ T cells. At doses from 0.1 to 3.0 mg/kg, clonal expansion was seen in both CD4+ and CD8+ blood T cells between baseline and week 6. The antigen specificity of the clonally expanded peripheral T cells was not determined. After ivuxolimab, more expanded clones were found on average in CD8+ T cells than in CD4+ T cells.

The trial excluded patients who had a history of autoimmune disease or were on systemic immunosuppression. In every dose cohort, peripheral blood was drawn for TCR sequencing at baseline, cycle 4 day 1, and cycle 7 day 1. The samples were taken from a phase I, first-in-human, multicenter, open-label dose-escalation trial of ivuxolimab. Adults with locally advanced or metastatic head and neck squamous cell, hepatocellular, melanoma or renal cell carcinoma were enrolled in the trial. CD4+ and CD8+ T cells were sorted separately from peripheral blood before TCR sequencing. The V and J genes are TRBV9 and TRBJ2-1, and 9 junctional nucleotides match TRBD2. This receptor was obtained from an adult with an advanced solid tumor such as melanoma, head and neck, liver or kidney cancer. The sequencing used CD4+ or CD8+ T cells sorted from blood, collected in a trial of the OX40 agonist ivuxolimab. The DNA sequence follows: TGTGCCAGCAGCGTCAGCGGGGGGTCCTACAATGAGCAGTTCTTC. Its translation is CASSVSGGSYNEQFF. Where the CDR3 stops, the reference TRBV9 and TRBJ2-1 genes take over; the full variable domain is DSGVTQTPKHLITATGQRVTLRCSPRSGDLSVYWYQQSLDQGLQFLIQYYNGEERAKGNILERFSAQQFPDLHSELNLSSLELGDSALYFCASSVSGGSYNEQFFGPGTRLTVL.